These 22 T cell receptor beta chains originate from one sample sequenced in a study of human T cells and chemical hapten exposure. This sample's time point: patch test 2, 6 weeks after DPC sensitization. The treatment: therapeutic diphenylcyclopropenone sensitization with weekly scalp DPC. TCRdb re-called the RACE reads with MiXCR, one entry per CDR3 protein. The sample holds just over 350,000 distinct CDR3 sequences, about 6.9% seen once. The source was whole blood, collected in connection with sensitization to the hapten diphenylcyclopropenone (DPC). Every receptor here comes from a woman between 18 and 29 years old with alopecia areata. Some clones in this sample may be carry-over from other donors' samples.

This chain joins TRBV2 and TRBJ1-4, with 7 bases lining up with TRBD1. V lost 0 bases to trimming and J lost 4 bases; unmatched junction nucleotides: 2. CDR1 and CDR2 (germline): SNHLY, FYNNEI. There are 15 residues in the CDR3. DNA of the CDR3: TGTGCCAGCAGTGAAGCCGCAGGGGGTAATGAAAAACTGTTTTTT. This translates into CASSEAAGGNEKLFF. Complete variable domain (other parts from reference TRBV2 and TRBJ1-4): EPEVTQTPSHQVTQMGQEVILRCVPISNHLYFYWYRQILGQKVEFLVSFYNNEISEKSEIFDDQFSVERPDGSNFTLKIRSTKLEDSAMYFCASSEAAGGNEKLFFGSGTQLSVL.

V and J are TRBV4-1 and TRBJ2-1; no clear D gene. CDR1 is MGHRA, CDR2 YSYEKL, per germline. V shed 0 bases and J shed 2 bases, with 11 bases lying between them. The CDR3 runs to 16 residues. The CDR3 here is CASSQEVLRTYNEQFF. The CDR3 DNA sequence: TGCGCCAGCAGCCAAGAGGTGTTGAGGACCTACAATGAGCAGTTCTTC.

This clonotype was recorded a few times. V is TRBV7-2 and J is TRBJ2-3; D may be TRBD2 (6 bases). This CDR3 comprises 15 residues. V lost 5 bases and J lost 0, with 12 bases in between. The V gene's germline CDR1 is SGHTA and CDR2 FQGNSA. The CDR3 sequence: CASSPPGSSTDTQYF. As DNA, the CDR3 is TGTGCCAGCAGCCCCCCCGGGAGCAGCACAGATACGCAGTATTTT.

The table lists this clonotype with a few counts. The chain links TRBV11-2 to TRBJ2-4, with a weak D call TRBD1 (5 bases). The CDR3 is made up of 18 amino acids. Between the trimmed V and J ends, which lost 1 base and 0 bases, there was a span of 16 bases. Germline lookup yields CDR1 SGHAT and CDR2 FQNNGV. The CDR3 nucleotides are TGTGCCAGCAGCTTAGGTCTACAGGTGGAACTAGCCAAAAACATTCAGTACTTC. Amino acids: CASSLGLQVELAKNIQYF.

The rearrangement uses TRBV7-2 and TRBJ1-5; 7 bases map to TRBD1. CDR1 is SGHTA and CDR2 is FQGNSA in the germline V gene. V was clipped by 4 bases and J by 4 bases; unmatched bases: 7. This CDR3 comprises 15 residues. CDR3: CASSWEGARNQPQHF. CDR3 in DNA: TGTGCCAGCAGCTGGGAGGGGGCAAGGAATCAGCCCCAGCATTTT.

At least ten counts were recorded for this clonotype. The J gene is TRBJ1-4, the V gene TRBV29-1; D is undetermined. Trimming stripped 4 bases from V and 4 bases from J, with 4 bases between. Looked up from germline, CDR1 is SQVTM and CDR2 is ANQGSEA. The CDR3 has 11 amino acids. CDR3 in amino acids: CSVGGNEKLFF. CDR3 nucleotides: TGCAGCGTTGGGGGTAATGAAAAACTGTTTTTT.

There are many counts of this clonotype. As DNA, the CDR3 is TGTGCCAGCAGTTTAGGCGGGGGTGAAAAACTGTTTTTT. Translation gives CASSLGGGEKLFF. The chain is built from TRBV12-3 or TRBV12-4 and TRBJ1-4, with D possibly matching TRBD1 (5 bases). The CDR3 is 13 residues long. Trimming took 1 base from V and 7 from J, leaving 7 bases between them.

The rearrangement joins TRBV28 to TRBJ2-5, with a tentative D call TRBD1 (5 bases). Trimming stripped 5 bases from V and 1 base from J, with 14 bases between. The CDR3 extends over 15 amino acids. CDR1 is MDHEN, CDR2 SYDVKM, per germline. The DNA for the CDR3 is TGTGCCAGCAGTCTTATATCAGGGCCCCAAGAGACCCAGTACTTC. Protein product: CASSLISGPQETQYF.

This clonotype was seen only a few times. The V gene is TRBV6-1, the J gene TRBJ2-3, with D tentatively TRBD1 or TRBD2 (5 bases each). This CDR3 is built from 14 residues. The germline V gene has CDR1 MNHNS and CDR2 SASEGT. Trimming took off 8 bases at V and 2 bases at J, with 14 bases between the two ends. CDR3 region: CASRDMGDTDTQYF. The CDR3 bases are TGTGCCAGCCGAGATATGGGGGACACAGATACGCAGTATTTT.

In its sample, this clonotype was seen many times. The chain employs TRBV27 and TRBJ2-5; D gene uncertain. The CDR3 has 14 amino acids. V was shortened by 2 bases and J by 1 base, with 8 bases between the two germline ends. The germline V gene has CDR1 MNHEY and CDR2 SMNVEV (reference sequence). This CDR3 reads CASSLGQSQETQYF. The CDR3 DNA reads TGTGCCAGCAGTTTAGGGCAGTCCCAAGAGACCCAGTACTTC.

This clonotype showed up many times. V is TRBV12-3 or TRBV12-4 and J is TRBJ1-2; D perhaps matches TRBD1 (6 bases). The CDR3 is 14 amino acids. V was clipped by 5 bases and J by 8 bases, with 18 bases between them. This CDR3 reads CASSLSGDPGGYTF. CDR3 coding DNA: TGTGCCAGCAGTCTTTCAGGGGATCCGGGAGGCTACACCTTC.

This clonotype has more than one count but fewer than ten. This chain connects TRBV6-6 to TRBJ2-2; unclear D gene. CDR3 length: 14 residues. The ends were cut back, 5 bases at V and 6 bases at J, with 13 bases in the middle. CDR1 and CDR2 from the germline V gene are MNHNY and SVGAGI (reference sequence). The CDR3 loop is CASSPRPEAGELFF. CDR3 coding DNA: TGTGCCAGCAGTCCCAGGCCGGAAGCCGGGGAGCTGTTTTTT.

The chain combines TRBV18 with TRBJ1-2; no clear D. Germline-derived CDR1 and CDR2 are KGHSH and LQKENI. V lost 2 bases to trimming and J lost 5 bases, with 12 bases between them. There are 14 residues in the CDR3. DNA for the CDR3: TGTGCCAGCTCACCAAATGCAGGCGCTTATGGCTACACCTTC. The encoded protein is CASSPNAGAYGYTF.

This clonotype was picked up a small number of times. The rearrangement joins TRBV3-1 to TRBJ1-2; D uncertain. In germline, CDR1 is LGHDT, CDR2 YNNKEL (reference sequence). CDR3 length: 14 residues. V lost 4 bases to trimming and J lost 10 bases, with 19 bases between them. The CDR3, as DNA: TGTGCCAGCAGCCCATGGCAGGATCAATTACTCTACACCTTC. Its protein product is CASSPWQDQLLYTF.

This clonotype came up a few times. CDR3 in DNA: TGTGCCACCAGCCATGAGGAGAACTCTGGAAACACCATATATTTT. This translates into CATSHEENSGNTIYF. V usage is TRBV15 and J usage is TRBJ1-3; D is unresolved. This CDR3 is built from 15 residues. CDR1 is LNHNV, CDR2 YYDKDF, per germline (reference sequence). V was shortened by 5 bases and J by 0 bases, with 11 bases between the two germline ends.

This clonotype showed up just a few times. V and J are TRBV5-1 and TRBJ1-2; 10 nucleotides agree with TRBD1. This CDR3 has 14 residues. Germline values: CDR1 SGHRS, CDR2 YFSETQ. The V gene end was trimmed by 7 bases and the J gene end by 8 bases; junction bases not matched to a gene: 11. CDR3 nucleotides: TGCGCCAGCGCCCCTCCGACAGGGGGCAACGGCTACACCTTC. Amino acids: CASAPPTGGNGYTF.

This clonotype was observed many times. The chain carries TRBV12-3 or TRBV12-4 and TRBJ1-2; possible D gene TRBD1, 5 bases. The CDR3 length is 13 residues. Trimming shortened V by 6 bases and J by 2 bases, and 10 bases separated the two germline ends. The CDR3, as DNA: TGTGCCAGCAGAATGGGGCAGAACTATGGCTACACCTTC. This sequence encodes CASRMGQNYGYTF.

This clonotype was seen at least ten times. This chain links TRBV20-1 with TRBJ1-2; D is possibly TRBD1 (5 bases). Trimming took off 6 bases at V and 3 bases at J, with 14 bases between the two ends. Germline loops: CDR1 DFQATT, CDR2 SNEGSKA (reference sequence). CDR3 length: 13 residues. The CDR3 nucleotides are TGCAGTGCGTCTCGACAGAAGTACTATGGCTACACCTTC. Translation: CSASRQKYYGYTF.

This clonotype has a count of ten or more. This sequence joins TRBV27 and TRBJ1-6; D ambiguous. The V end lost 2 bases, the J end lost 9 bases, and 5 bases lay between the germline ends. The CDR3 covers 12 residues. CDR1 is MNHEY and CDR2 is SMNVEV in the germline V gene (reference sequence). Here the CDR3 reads CASSLIGSPLHF. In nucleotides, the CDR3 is TGTGCCAGCAGTTTAATTGGTTCACCCCTCCACTTT.

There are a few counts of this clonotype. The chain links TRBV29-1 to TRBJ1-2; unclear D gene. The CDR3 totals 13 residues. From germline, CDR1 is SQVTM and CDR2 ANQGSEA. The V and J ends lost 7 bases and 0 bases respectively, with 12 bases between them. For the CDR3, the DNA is TGCAGCGCTACGGACGTTTCTAACTATGGCTACACCTTC. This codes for CSATDVSNYGYTF.

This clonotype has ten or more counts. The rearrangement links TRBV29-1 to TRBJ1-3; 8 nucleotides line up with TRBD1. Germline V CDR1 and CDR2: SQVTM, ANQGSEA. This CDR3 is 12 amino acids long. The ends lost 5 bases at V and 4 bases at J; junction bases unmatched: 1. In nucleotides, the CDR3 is TGCAGCGTTTGGGACAGGGGAAACACCATATATTTT. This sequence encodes CSVWDRGNTIYF.

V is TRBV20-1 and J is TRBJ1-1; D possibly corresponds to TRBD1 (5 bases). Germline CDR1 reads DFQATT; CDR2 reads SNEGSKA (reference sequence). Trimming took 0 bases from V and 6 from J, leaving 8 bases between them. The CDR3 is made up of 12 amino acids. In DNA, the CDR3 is TGCAGTGCTAGAGATCAGGGTCCTGAAGCTTTCTTT. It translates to CSARDQGPEAFF.